Detailed here is one T cell receptor beta chain. This clone has only a few counts. Its target antigen remains unknown. Base qualities are not provided; no much larger clone lies one nucleotide away. The data derive from a study of long-term antiretroviral therapy in people with HIV (dated by TCRdb to between 2021 and 2022). A note on the overall study: The earliest samples were collected roughly a decade before the 2015 WHO recommendation for immediate ART, at a time when ART was usually postponed until CD4 counts fell. A retrospective serial study tested whether changes in peripheral blood TRB repertoire composition and diversity were associated with ART initiation and durable HIV suppression. The cohort contributed 150 to 200 cryopreserved PBMC samples from about 31 adults with confirmed HIV infection, collected serially over a mean of approximately 6 years (range 1-12). About a third of the roughly 30 participants with HIV were female. Test extractions of a monoclonal T-cell line alongside some 35 polyclonal samples showed no cross-contamination during QIAcube processing. The investigation overall reported the following: Since PBMC availability was limited, sequencing covered only the TCR beta chain, with no alpha chain pairing. The samples were dated from the mid-2000s to the late 2010s, and the ART regimens that were used may be less effective than current ART regimens. A significant increase in TRB diversity was found to be associated with ART initiation, although TRB diversity was observed to remain significantly below that of transplant donor controls even after long-term ART. Because pre-ART samples had limited cell numbers, profiling was done on unsorted PBMC rather than on sorted CD4+ and CD8+ T cells. Inferences about post-ART repertoire changes were limited because no data were available on ART adherence, viral resistance or therapy changes. Expanded TRB clones identified before ART initiation dominated the repertoire across all time points, though the dominance fluctuated and decreased in many PLHIV after ART. CDR3 length ranges in HIV repertoires were narrower than in controls, and network structure suggested an antigen-experienced repertoire with only a slight naive shift after ART.

Sequencing of the TRB variable region was done with the immunoSEQ hsTCRB v3.0 assay at survey level resolution. The targeted TRB sequencing depth was about 35,000-55,000 T-cell genomes per sample. An Illumina MiSeq with a v3 150-cycle kit was used to sequence the pooled TRB libraries. The source study handled its data this way. Repertoire analysis was run in R within a reproducible Nextflow workflow that covered QC, data transformation and analysis. LymphoSeq2, an R package for exploring AIRR-Seq data, was used to implement custom analyses. A handful of samples that yielded fewer than 5000 total TRB sequences were excluded, so that 188 HIV repertoires were analyzed. Among the 200 or so HIV repertoires that were kept, roughly 59 were collected before ART initiation and roughly 130 were collected after ART initiation. Each repertoire was downsampled to 5000 TRB nucleotide sequences, and summary statistics were averaged across 100 downsampling iterations. The analysis kept only TRB sequences whose CDR3 regions were at least seven amino acids long. Diversity was assessed using a clonality score derived from Shannon entropy and using the Gini coefficient. In repertoire networks, the top 5000 CDR3 amino acid sequences were linked whenever an edit distance of one separated two sequences. For TRB CDR3 amino acid sequences, antigen specificity groups and MHC restriction were predicted with GLIPH2. Known CMV, EBV, HIV or tissue antigen associations were flagged by matching CDR3 amino acid sequences against VDJdb and McPAS-TCR. Pre-ART, post-ART and control groups were compared with Wilcoxon signed-rank tests and Holm-Bonferroni correction. In TCRdb, the immuneACCESS table is reduced to in-frame sequences with V and J assigned. These tables do not hold every clone; where another copy was compared, an unresolved V gene accounts for under half, and the others remain unexplained. The V and J calls and clone size come from that table; D and trimming were worked out from the DNA. Here the sample has some 16,000 clones; around 83% occur a single time. Jointly, the top ten make up about 5.2% of the sample.

To be included, a participant needed at least one PBMC sample from before ART initiation plus at least two post-ART samples. All participants with HIV were treated in the United States of America. Before DNA extraction, cryopreserved samples of about 0.95-10 million PBMC were thawed and then washed. At the time of the earliest PBMC sample, participants with HIV were aged between roughly 20 and 60 years. PBMC samples were contributed by each participant from 1-4 timepoints before ART initiation and 2-8 timepoints after ART initiation, with a median of 7 samples. For every participant, serial HIV viral load, CD4+ T-cell count, ART history and demographic data were obtained. Using a Qiagen kit on a QIAcube, genomic DNA was extracted from unsorted PBMC, with samples processed in batches of 12. V is pared back by 0 bases and J by 5 bases, with 13 bases lying between the germline termini. The CDR3 goes from the cysteine to the phenylalanine over 16 residues. The only DNA kept is the CDR3, 48 bases in frame from the first base. According to the germline V gene, CDR1 reads LGHNA and CDR2 reads YSLEER.

The sequence links TRBV4-3 to TRBJ1-4, with the D gene uncertain. Sequenced here: unsorted PBMCs, sampled 0.5 years after starting antiretroviral therapy. The receptor was isolated from a woman in her forties with HIV. The sequenced DNA is TGCGCCAGCAGCCAAGATAATGCGGGTGTGAATGAAAAACTGTTTTTT. Protein translation: CASSQDNAGVNEKLFF.